This T cell receptor (beta chain) stems from a study of a mutant IDH1 vaccine in newly diagnosed glioma. Time point specified: week 5, during vaccination. The content of each vaccine dose was 300 ug of mutant IDH1 20-mer peptide, and topical imiquimod accompanied it. J gave up 7 bases and V 8 bases, and 1 base lay outside the gene matches. The germline gives CDR1 MNHNY, CDR2 SVGAGI (reference sequence). The CDR3 consists of 11 residues. Details on this clone: What it binds is unknown.

The protocol was immunoSEQ multiplex PCR, while the TCRdb copy is restricted to in-frame clones and leaves out a portion. The sample records about 60,000 clones, around 80% being singletons. The V call is TRBV6-6, the J call TRBJ1-5, with 8 bases matching TRBD1. Sequenced here: PBMCs, sampled from a glioma patient whose treatment included an IDH1 peptide vaccine. This sequence was found in a woman aged 50 to 65 with glioma. CDR3 protein: CASHRGQPQHF. The CDR3, as DNA: TGTGCCAGCCACAGGGGGCAGCCCCAGCATTTT.